One and the same sample provided the 26 T cell receptor beta chains below, sequenced in a study of molecular identifiers for immune sequencing clone quantification. One entry per CDR3 protein results from TCRdb running MiXCR on the PCR reads. The top ten hold 0.7% to 0.9% of the sample, which has around 480,000 distinct CDR3 sequences, 25% seen once. Specimen: naive CD8+ T cells from blood, with Jurkat cell RNA spiked in. The subset was: FACS-sorted CD8+CD4-CCR7+CD45RA+ naive T cells. Every receptor here comes from a human donor in good health. Some libraries in this study had Jurkat cell RNA spiked in.

The rearrangement uses TRBV5-6 and TRBJ1-2, with D unresolved. Germline loops: CDR1 SGHDT, CDR2 YYEEEE. The V end lost 0 bases, the J end lost 0 bases, and 12 bases lay between the germline ends. CDR3 size: 16 residues. CDR3 amino acids: CASSLVRSDPNYGYTF. In nucleotides, the CDR3 is TGTGCCAGCAGCTTGGTAAGGTCCGACCCTAACTATGGCTACACCTTC. Using reference TRBV5-6 and TRBJ1-2 for the parts outside the CDR3, the full variable domain is DAGVTQSPTHLIKTRGQQVTLRCSPKSGHDTVSWYQQALGQGPQFIFQYYEEEERQRGNFPDRFSGHQFPNYSSELNVNALLLGDSALYLCASSLVRSDPNYGYTFGSGTRLTVV.

This clonotype was found once. Being one base from a much bigger clone, this may be a read error. This chain links TRBV12-3 or TRBV12-4 with TRBJ2-5; D is uncertain. This CDR3 region has 12 residues. Trimming pared 6 bases from V and 7 bases from J, leaving 12 bases between. CDR3 nucleotide sequence: TGTGCCAGCAGCCCAGATAAAGGGACCCAGTACTTC. This encodes CASSPDKGTQYF.

This clonotype was detected a few times. Relative to the germline gene, one junction end is altered; a read error may explain this. This sequence joins TRBV12-3 or TRBV12-4 and TRBJ1-5; D perhaps matches TRBD1 (5 bases). The CDR3 extends over 14 amino acids. The CDR3 loop reads CASSPQGSNQPRHF. For the CDR3, the DNA is TGTGCCAGCAGTCCCCAGGGTAGCAATCAGCCCCGGCATTTT.

The table lists this clonotype with a few counts. This chain joins TRBV4-3 and TRBJ2-1, with 10 positions matching TRBD1. V gave up 1 base and J gave up 4 bases; unmatched junction bases: 7. This CDR3 spans 17 amino acids. The germline V gene encodes CDR1 LGHNA and CDR2 YSLEER. The DNA of the CDR3 is TGCGCCAGCAGCCAAGCAAAGGGACAGGGGACGTACAATGAGCAGTTCTTC. Translating gives CASSQAKGQGTYNEQFF.

This clonotype was picked up a small number of times. The rearrangement joins TRBV30 to TRBJ2-7, with D perhaps TRBD1 (6 bases). Germline CDR1 is GTSNPN and CDR2 is SVGIG (reference sequence). The CDR3 has 12 residues. Trimming pared 4 bases from V and 6 bases from J, leaving 13 bases between. CDR3 region: CAWTTGGGEQYF. The CDR3 coding sequence is TGTGCCTGGACGACAGGAGGTGGCGAGCAGTACTTC.

The J gene is TRBJ1-1, the V gene TRBV27, with 7 bases matching TRBD1. CDR3 length: 16 amino acids. Germline CDR1 and CDR2: MNHEY and SMNVEV (reference sequence). J gave up 5 bases and V 3 bases, and 12 bases lay outside the gene matches. DNA for the CDR3: TGTGCCAGCAGTTTGGCGACAGGGAACGTTGGGACTGAAGCTTTCTTT. This gives the protein CASSLATGNVGTEAFF.

This clonotype was observed many times. J is TRBJ2-3 and V is TRBV12-3 or TRBV12-4; unclear D gene. The CDR3 has 13 amino acids. Trimming shortened V by 0 bases and J by 7 bases, and 8 bases separated the two germline ends. In DNA form, the CDR3 reads TGTGCCAGCAGTTTAGCGGCAGAAAATACGCAGTATTTT. Protein product: CASSLAAENTQYF.

This clonotype came up a few times. The rearrangement uses TRBV19 and TRBJ1-5; 9 bases match TRBD1. CDR1 LNHDA and CDR2 SQIVND come from the germline V gene (reference sequence). The CDR3 is 15 residues long. V gave up 5 bases and J gave up 5 bases; unmatched junction bases: 7. The CDR3 bases are TGTGCCAGTAGTCTCGGACAGGGGCTCCATCAGCCCCAGCATTTT. Translating gives CASSLGQGLHQPQHF.

The chain has TRBV7-9 and TRBJ2-6, with TRBD1 identical over 7 bases. This CDR3 is built from 17 residues. Germline V lookup: CDR1 SEHNR, CDR2 FQNEAQ (reference sequence). Trimming took 6 bases from V and 0 from J; bases not matched to a gene: 8. The CDR3 reads CASSTGTENSGANVLTF. The CDR3 nucleotides read TGTGCCAGCAGTACCGGGACAGAGAACTCTGGGGCCAACGTCCTGACTTTC.

This clonotype was counted many times. The V gene is TRBV4-3, the J gene TRBJ2-7; maybe TRBD1 (6 bases). This CDR3 contains 16 residues. Germline CDR1 reads LGHNA; CDR2 reads YSLEER. Trimming removed 3 bases from V and 0 bases from J, with 15 bases in between. The CDR3 here is CASSQGAQGSSYEQYF. The CDR3 DNA is TGCGCCAGCAGCCAGGGCGCCCAGGGGAGCTCCTACGAGCAGTACTTC.

This clonotype was seen only a few times. The chain uses TRBV30 and TRBJ1-1; no clear D. Germline V gives CDR1 GTSNPN, CDR2 SVGIG (reference sequence). This CDR3 region has 13 residues. Trimming stripped 2 bases from V and 0 bases from J, with 7 bases between. The CDR3 is CAWSLGLNTEAFF. CDR3 DNA sequence: TGTGCCTGGAGTTTAGGTCTGAACACTGAAGCTTTCTTT.

This clonotype was seen a few times. The V gene is TRBV4-1, the J gene TRBJ1-1; D is perhaps TRBD1 (5 bases). This CDR3 is 13 amino acids long. CDR1 and CDR2 (germline): MGHRA, YSYEKL. V was cut by 5 bases and J by 6 bases, with 13 bases left in between. CDR3 amino acids: CASSFQGFAEAFF. In DNA, the CDR3 is TGCGCCAGCAGCTTTCAGGGATTCGCTGAAGCTTTCTTT.

CDR3 nucleotide sequence: TGTGCCAGCCGGGGGCCTCCTGACGAGCAGTACTTC. It is translated as CASRGPPDEQYF. This chain uses TRBV7-9 with TRBJ2-7; the D call may be TRBD1 or TRBD2 (6 bases each). The V end lost 8 bases, the J end lost 5 bases, and 13 bases lay between the germline ends. The CDR3 is 12 residues long. Germline V gene lookup returns CDR1 SEHNR and CDR2 FQNEAQ (reference sequence). Supplemented by reference TRBV7-9 and TRBJ2-7, the full variable domain reads DTGVSQNPRHKITKRGQNVTFRCDPISEHNRLYWYRQTLGQGPEFLTYFQNEAQLEKSRLLSDRFSAERPKGSFSTLEIQRTEQGDSAMYLCASRGPPDEQYFGPGTRLTVT.

The count of this clonotype is one. The J gene is TRBJ2-7, the V gene TRBV13; D may be TRBD1 or TRBD2 (6 bases each). In germline, CDR1 is PRHDT, CDR2 FYEKMQ (reference sequence). V was shortened by 5 bases and J by 2 bases, with 10 bases between the two germline ends. This CDR3 is built from 13 residues. CDR3 bases: TGTGCCAGCAGCGGGGGGCCGGCCTACGAGCAGTACTTC. It specifies CASSGGPAYEQYF.

Only a few counts were recorded for this clonotype. CDR3: CASNQGGSADTQYF. In DNA form, the CDR3 reads TGTGCCAGTAATCAAGGGGGGAGTGCAGATACGCAGTATTTT. V usage is TRBV19 and J usage is TRBJ2-3; D might be TRBD1 or TRBD2, each matching 6 bases. Germline V CDR1 and CDR2: LNHDA, SQIVND (reference sequence). Trimming left V 7 bases short and J 4 bases short, with 15 bases between. The CDR3 loop spans 14 amino acids.

The chain recombines TRBV6-6 with TRBJ1-5, with TRBD1 as a possible D gene (5 bases). V was shortened by 7 bases and J by 7 bases, with 17 bases between the two germline ends. CDR1 is MNHNY and CDR2 is SVGAGI in the germline V gene (reference sequence). This CDR3 contains 14 residues. The CDR3: CASTRTLRDQPQHF. Written as DNA, the CDR3 is TGTGCCAGCACCAGAACCCTCCGGGACCAGCCCCAGCATTTT.

This clonotype was seen ten or more times. The chain is built from TRBV4-3 and TRBJ2-7; no clear D gene. Germline values: CDR1 LGHNA, CDR2 YSLEER. The CDR3 covers 13 residues. V was shortened by 0 bases and J by 4 bases, with 7 bases between the two germline ends. The CDR3 region has the DNA TGCGCCAGCAGCCAAGATATGCGGTACGAGCAGTACTTC. This gives the protein CASSQDMRYEQYF.

The table lists this clonotype with a few counts. The chain employs TRBV6-1 and TRBJ2-1; D remains unclear. The germline V gene encodes CDR1 MNHNS and CDR2 SASEGT. This CDR3 spans 12 amino acids. Between the trimmed V and J ends, which lost 3 bases and 9 bases, there was a span of 9 bases. CDR3 in amino acids: CASSDRPGEQFF. DNA for the CDR3: TGTGCCAGCAGTGATCGACCCGGTGAGCAGTTCTTC.

This clonotype was seen a few times. The chain combines TRBV7-9 with TRBJ2-1, with D unresolved. Germline CDR1 and CDR2: SEHNR and FQNEAQ (reference sequence). The V end was cut by 5 bases, the J end by 10 bases, with 15 bases between. The CDR3 loop spans 13 amino acids. This chain's CDR3 is CASSPPGGVEQFF. The CDR3 nucleotides read TGTGCCAGCAGCCCCCCAGGTGGGGTGGAGCAGTTCTTC.

In its sample, this clonotype was seen many times. V is TRBV2 and J is TRBJ2-3; D unresolved. Trimming took 6 bases from V and 6 from J, leaving 16 bases between them. The CDR3 runs 14 residues. CDR1 is SNHLY and CDR2 is FYNNEI in the germline V gene. The CDR3 protein is CASRRPQSDDTQYF. The DNA for the CDR3 is TGTGCCAGCAGACGGCCCCAGTCCGATGATACGCAGTATTTT.

The chain has TRBV27 and TRBJ2-3, with 8 bases identical to TRBD2. From germline, CDR1 is MNHEY and CDR2 SMNVEV (reference sequence). The junction had 4 bases not matched to a gene; V was cut back by 2 bases and J by 3 bases. CDR3 size: 15 residues. In DNA, the CDR3 is TGTGCCAGCAGTTTACCCGGCGGGGGGACAGATACGCAGTATTTT. Translating gives CASSLPGGGTDTQYF.

The J gene is TRBJ2-1, the V gene TRBV12-3 or TRBV12-4; 7 bases map to TRBD1. The CDR3 is 14 residues long. Losses at the gene ends were 10 bases for V and 7 bases for J; bases not matched to a gene: 13. The CDR3 loop is CAILGGGGINEQFF. CDR3 DNA: TGTGCCATCCTAGGGGGCGGTGGAATTAATGAGCAGTTCTTC.

This clonotype has more than one count but fewer than ten. The V call is TRBV5-6, the J call TRBJ1-1; no clear D gene. Per the germline V gene, CDR1 is SGHDT and CDR2 is YYEEEE. The CDR3 is 14 amino acids. V was pared by 0 bases and J by 4 bases, with 10 bases between. Here the CDR3 reads CASSLVRAGTEAFF. As DNA, the CDR3 is TGTGCCAGCAGCTTGGTTAGGGCGGGCACTGAAGCTTTCTTT.

This clonotype has a handful of counts. This chain links TRBV12-3 or TRBV12-4 with TRBJ2-5; D may be TRBD1 (6 bases). The CDR3 length is 14 residues. Trimming took 5 bases from V and 1 from J, leaving 11 bases between them. CDR3 sequence reads: CASSNTGFQETQYF. DNA for the CDR3: TGTGCCAGCAGTAACACAGGGTTCCAAGAGACCCAGTACTTC.

A few counts support this clonotype. The chain has TRBV25-1 and TRBJ1-3; D not resolved. This CDR3 has 13 residues. CDR1 is MGHDK and CDR2 is SYGVNS in the germline V gene. The V end lost 2 bases, the J end lost 4 bases, and 6 bases lay between the germline ends. Here the CDR3 DNA reads TGTGCCAGCAGTGAACGAGGGGGAAACACCATATATTTT. This encodes CASSERGGNTIYF.

V and J are TRBV4-3 and TRBJ2-3; no firm D call. The CDR3 is made up of 16 amino acids. Germline assignment: CDR1 LGHNA and CDR2 YSLEER. The V gene lost 1 base and the J gene lost 1 base, with 12 bases spanning the gap. The CDR3: CASSQGSWQRTDTQYF. DNA for the CDR3: TGCGCCAGCAGCCAAGGGTCGTGGCAGCGCACAGATACGCAGTATTTT.